Below are 12 T cell receptor beta chains sequenced from a single sample in a study of beta chain features in type 1 diabetes. Study-level results: Among all four CD4+ subsets, Type 1 diabetes patients had TCRB CDR3s that were moderately but significantly shorter.

For these TCRs, the target antigens are not known. Of the isolated RNA, all was reverse transcribed, and so the sequenced material was expressed TCRB transcripts. Clones were read by immunoSEQ multiplex PCR, and TCRdb kept only the in-frame ones, dropping some. The profile shows a few hundred thousand clones, approximately 25% of them singletons. Material for sequencing was naive CD4+ T cells from blood. The receptors here all came from a woman in her twenties or thirties with type 1 diabetes.

The chain employs TRBV5-4 and TRBJ2-1; possibly TRBD2 for D (5 bases). Trimming removed 0 bases at V and 3 bases at J, with 13 bases between. Germline-derived CDR1 and CDR2 are SGHNT and YYREEE (reference sequence). The CDR3 loop spans 16 amino acids. CDR3 loop: CASSLVGLYNYNEQFF. CDR3 DNA: TGTGCCAGCAGCTTGGTTGGACTCTACAACTACAATGAGCAGTTCTTC.

This clone was counted only a few times. This chain uses TRBV9 with TRBJ2-7; TRBD1 matches 8 bases. Germline CDR1 reads SGDLS; CDR2 reads YYNGEE. The trim removed 4 bases at V and 12 bases at J, leaving 9 bases unmatched. The CDR3 has 12 amino acids. The CDR3 DNA reads TGTGCCAGCAGCTTCACAGGGGGGAGCTTGTACTTC. It is translated as CASSFTGGSLYF.

V usage is TRBV6-5 and J usage is TRBJ1-5, with a weak D call TRBD1 (6 bases). Germline-derived CDR1 and CDR2 are MNHEY and SVGAGI. This CDR3 comprises 14 residues. Trimming pared 3 bases from V and 3 bases from J, leaving 9 bases between. The CDR3 protein is CASSYYRDNQPQHF. In nucleotides, the CDR3 is TGTGCCAGCAGTTATTACAGGGACAATCAGCCCCAGCATTTT.

This sequence joins TRBV7-9 and TRBJ1-5; tentative D call: TRBD1 (6 bases). V shed 2 bases and J shed 4 bases, with 6 bases lying between them. The CDR3 sequence is 13 residues long. Germline V gene lookup returns CDR1 SEHNR and CDR2 FQNEAQ (reference sequence). CDR3: CASSLQGNQPQHF. The CDR3 bases are TGTGCCAGCAGCTTACAGGGGAATCAGCCCCAGCATTTT. Variable domain in full (rest from reference TRBV7-9 and TRBJ1-5): DTGVSQNPRHKITKRGQNVTFRCDPISEHNRLYWYRQTLGQGPEFLTYFQNEAQLEKSRLLSDRFSAERPKGSFSTLEIQRTEQGDSAMYLCASSLQGNQPQHFGDGTRLSIL.

The chain uses TRBV6-5 and TRBJ2-7, with TRBD1 matching over 8 bases. CDR1 MNHEY and CDR2 SVGAGI come from the germline V gene. The V gene end was trimmed by 2 bases and the J gene end by 5 bases; junction bases not matched to a gene: 11. This CDR3 region has 16 residues. In nucleotides, the CDR3 is TGTGCCAGCAGTTACCCCGACAGGACAGGGATACACGAGCAGTACTTC. Its protein product is CASSYPDRTGIHEQYF.

CDR3 DNA sequence: TGTGCCAGCAGCTTTGGGGGGGCAGCCTACAATGAGCAGTTCTTC. It is translated as CASSFGGAAYNEQFF. V gene TRBV7-3 combines with J gene TRBJ2-1; D may be TRBD2 (7 bases). Germline assignment: CDR1 SGHTA and CDR2 FQGTGA. The CDR3 loop spans 15 amino acids. Trimming shortened V by 3 bases and J by 2 bases, and 11 bases separated the two germline ends.

The rearrangement uses TRBV30 and TRBJ2-5, with D possibly TRBD1 on 5 matching bases. V lost 3 bases to trimming and J lost 7 bases, with 9 bases between them. Germline V CDR1 and CDR2: GTSNPN, SVGIG (reference sequence). CDR3 size: 11 residues. DNA of the CDR3: TGTGCCTGGAGCTCAGGGTGGACCCAGTACTTC. Translation: CAWSSGWTQYF.

V gene TRBV5-1 combines with J gene TRBJ1-1, with a weak D call TRBD1 (6 bases). The CDR3 runs to 11 residues. The V gene's germline CDR1 is SGHRS and CDR2 YFSETQ. V lost 7 bases, J lost 3 bases, and 7 bases lay in between. In nucleotides, the CDR3 is TGCGCCAGCGAGGGGGACACTGAAGCTTTCTTT. Translating gives CASEGDTEAFF.

This chain connects TRBV5-4 to TRBJ2-1, with a weak D call TRBD2 (5 bases). Germline CDR1 SGHNT, CDR2 YYREEE (reference sequence). This CDR3 is built from 15 residues. The V and J ends lost 2 bases and 3 bases respectively, with 12 bases between them. As DNA, the CDR3 is TGTGCCAGCAGCTTTATTGGACTCAACTACAATGAGCAGTTCTTC. Translation gives CASSFIGLNYNEQFF.

The rearrangement links TRBV9 to TRBJ1-1; D is possibly TRBD1 (6 bases). The CDR3 loop spans 15 amino acids. Germline-derived CDR1 and CDR2 are SGDLS and YYNGEE. V lost 0 bases, J lost 4 bases, and 13 bases lay in between. CDR3 in amino acids: CASSVAIWGPTEAFF. The CDR3 DNA reads as TGTGCCAGCAGCGTAGCGATCTGGGGGCCCACTGAAGCTTTCTTT.

V and J are TRBV27 and TRBJ1-4, with 8 bases that match TRBD1. V lost 5 bases to trimming and J lost 7 bases; unmatched junction nucleotides: 6. The CDR3 has 14 residues. CDR1 and CDR2 from the germline V gene are MNHEY and SMNVEV (reference sequence). The CDR3 DNA sequence: TGTGCCAGCAGTAGCAGGGGGCGCGCTGAAAAACTGTTTTTT. It is translated as CASSSRGRAEKLFF. The full variable domain, rest sourced from reference TRBV27 and TRBJ1-4, is EAQVTQNPRYLITVTGKKLTVTCSQNMNHEYMSWYRQDPGLGLRQIYYSMNVEVTDKGDVPEGYKVSRKEKRNFPLILESPSPNQTSLYFCASSSRGRAEKLFFGSGTQLSVL.

V and J are TRBV29-1 and TRBJ1-1, with D perhaps TRBD1 (5 bases). There are 13 residues in the CDR3. V lost 6 bases, J lost 0 bases, and 11 bases lay in between. Germline assignment: CDR1 SQVTM and CDR2 ANQGSEA. CDR3 nucleotide sequence: TGCAGCGTCTCCGACAGAATGAACACTGAAGCTTTCTTT. Translated: CSVSDRMNTEAFF.